This T cell receptor beta chain comes out of a study of a mutant IDH1 vaccine in newly diagnosed glioma. At the level of the study: The therapy given earlier, which was standard therapy, consisted of radiotherapy, temozolomide, or both, and most of the patients received both.

On this clone: Its matching antigen is unknown. At the DNA level, this CDR3 is encoded by other sequences in the same sample as well.

Libraries were prepared by immunoSEQ multiplex PCR; TCRdb keeps only in-frame clonotypes and omits some of them. The sample lists under 85,000 clones, approximately 85% occurring once. Germline CDR1 is SQVTM and CDR2 is ANQGSEA. V was clipped by 5 bases and J by 3 bases, with 13 bases between them. The CDR3 spans 14 residues. Documented time point: week 23, last vaccination. Vaccine doses each comprised 300 ug of mutant IDH1 20-mer peptide, with topical imiquimod. This TCR came from a woman in her forties or fifties with glioma. V usage is TRBV29-1 and J usage is TRBJ2-2, with D tentatively TRBD1 or TRBD2 (5 bases each). The sample in question was PBMCs, obtained from a glioma patient whose treatment included an IDH1 peptide vaccine. CDR3 DNA sequence: TGCAGCGTTCCCGGGACCAGTCACACCGGGGAGCTGTTTTTT. Encoded protein: CSVPGTSHTGELFF.